The 25 T cell receptor beta chains listed next were all sequenced from one sample in a study of T cells after yellow fever vaccination. TCRdb used MiXCR to reprocess the 5' RACE reads, holding one entry per CDR3 protein. Of about 310,000 distinct CDR3 sequences listed, around 4% are singletons. The sequencing used PBMCs, collected on the day of the yellow fever booster vaccination. Receptors were obtained from a man aged 18 to 30 who received the YFV17D yellow fever vaccine.

The V and J genes are TRBV7-8 and TRBJ2-7; tentative D call: TRBD1 (6 bases). Germline CDR1 reads SGHVS; CDR2 reads FQNEAQ. The length of the CDR3 is 15 residues. The V end was cut by 4 bases, the J end by 0 bases, with 13 bases between. CDR3 in DNA: TGTGCCAGCAGCTCGGACAAGGACAGCTCCTACGAGCAGTACTTC. Protein: CASSSDKDSSYEQYF.

This clonotype came up many times. In nucleotides, the CDR3 is TGCGCCAGCAGCTTGCGGGACAGGGCCTACGAGCAGTACTTC. Translated, it gives CASSLRDRAYEQYF. V and J are TRBV5-1 and TRBJ2-7, with 9 bases matching TRBD1. CDR3 length: 14 amino acids. Germline V lookup: CDR1 SGHRS, CDR2 YFSETQ. V was clipped by 1 base and J by 2 bases; unmatched bases: 1.

This clonotype was detected many times. The chain joins TRBV7-2 to TRBJ2-5; unclear D gene. CDR1 and CDR2 (germline): SGHTA, FQGNSA. This CDR3 comprises 13 residues. V lost 1 base and J 2 bases, leaving 5 bases between the germline ends. CDR3 nucleotide sequence: TGTGCCAGCAGCTTAGAGTTGCAAGAGACCCAGTACTTC. Translation: CASSLELQETQYF.

In this sample, this clonotype turned up many times. This chain connects TRBV9 to TRBJ2-2; unclear D gene. The CDR3 totals 13 residues. Germline loops: CDR1 SGDLS, CDR2 YYNGEE. Trimming pared 9 bases from V and 1 base from J, leaving 10 bases between. CDR3 sequence (DNA): TGTGCCACCCAGCGAGGGAACACCGGGGAGCTGTTTTTT. Amino acid sequence: CATQRGNTGELFF.

The table lists this clonotype with many counts. The genes are TRBV27 and TRBJ1-2; D gene uncertain. CDR3 length equals 13 residues. The V and J ends lost 5 bases and 4 bases respectively, with 11 bases between them. The V gene's germline CDR1 is MNHEY and CDR2 SMNVEV (reference sequence). CDR3 residues: CASSPGRFYGYTF. The CDR3 DNA is TGTGCCAGCAGTCCCGGACGTTTCTATGGCTACACCTTC.

This clonotype came up many times. The chain employs TRBV9 and TRBJ2-3; 7 bases line up with TRBD2. The CDR3 is 15 amino acids. Trimming cost V 0 bases and J 1 base; bases outside gene matches: 2. Germline assignment: CDR1 SGDLS and CDR2 YYNGEE. The CDR3 DNA reads as TGTGCCAGCAGCGTAGCGGGGGGTGGCACAGATACGCAGTATTTT. It translates to CASSVAGGGTDTQYF.

J is TRBJ2-1 and V is TRBV6-4; no definite D call. The CDR3 loop spans 13 amino acids. Germline CDR1 and CDR2: MRHNA and SNTAGT. The V end was cut by 3 bases, the J end by 2 bases, with 5 bases between. The CDR3 DNA reads TGTGCCAGCAGTGAGCACCCCTACAATGAGCAGTTCTTC. It encodes CASSEHPYNEQFF.

CDR3 sequence (DNA): TGTGCCAGCAGTTACTCGGCGGGGGGCTCTGGGGCCAACGTCCTGACTTTC. It translates to CASSYSAGGSGANVLTF. The V and J genes are TRBV6-5 and TRBJ2-6, with TRBD2 identical over 8 bases. CDR1 is MNHEY and CDR2 is SVGAGI in the germline V gene. The CDR3 sequence is 17 residues long. V gave up 0 bases and J gave up 0 bases; unmatched junction bases: 1.

This clonotype was recorded a few times. The chain carries TRBV3-1 and TRBJ2-3, with D possibly being TRBD1 (5 bases). V lost 2 bases and J 4 bases, leaving 13 bases between the germline ends. CDR3 length equals 15 residues. Germline CDR1 LGHDT, CDR2 YNNKEL (reference sequence). CDR3 protein: CASSQQVARADTQYF. CDR3 nucleotide sequence: TGTGCCAGCAGCCAACAGGTAGCCAGGGCAGATACGCAGTATTTT.

This clonotype was seen ten or more times. The chain employs TRBV6-1 and TRBJ1-2; no clear D. CDR3 length: 13 amino acids. Trimming cost V 2 bases and J 4 bases, with 8 bases left between them. Per the germline V gene, CDR1 is MNHNS and CDR2 is SASEGT. The CDR3 coding sequence is TGTGCCAGCAGTGAAATGGGGATCTATGGCTACACCTTC. Amino acid sequence: CASSEMGIYGYTF.

This clonotype showed up many times. V and J are TRBV7-6 and TRBJ1-1; 7 bases agree with TRBD1. Trimming took 5 bases from V and 4 from J; bases not matched to a gene: 1. CDR1 is SGHVS and CDR2 is FNYEAQ in the germline V gene. CDR3 length: 12 amino acids. CDR3 loop: CASSHRGTEAFF. CDR3 in DNA: TGTGCCAGCAGCCACAGGGGCACTGAAGCTTTCTTT.

CDR3 in amino acids: CASSLVRAAWRNGAYEQYV. The CDR3 DNA sequence: TGTGCCAGCAGCCTAGTTCGTGCCGCGTGGAGGAACGGCGCCTACGAGCAGTACGTC. V usage is TRBV6-5 and J usage is TRBJ2-7, with a weak D call TRBD2 (5 bases). Germline assignment: CDR1 MNHEY and CDR2 SVGAGI. Trimming cost V 6 bases and J 2 bases, with 29 bases left between them. The CDR3 consists of 19 residues.

This clonotype was seen ten or more times. The chain has TRBV4-3 and TRBJ2-1; either TRBD1 or TRBD2 may supply D (5 bases each). Germline values: CDR1 LGHNA, CDR2 YSLEER. Between the trimmed V and J ends, which lost 1 base and 10 bases, there was a span of 14 bases. The CDR3 is 14 amino acids. Here the CDR3 reads CASSQVSTGTEQFF. The CDR3 coding sequence is TGCGCCAGCAGCCAAGTCTCCACTGGGACCGAGCAGTTCTTC.

At least ten counts were recorded for this clonotype. V gene TRBV4-1 combines with J gene TRBJ1-4; maybe TRBD1 (5 bases). Trimming removed 3 bases at V and 5 bases at J, with 19 bases between. The V gene's germline CDR1 is MGHRA and CDR2 YSYEKL. The CDR3 spans 17 residues. This chain's CDR3 is CASSHSAEGTWNEKLFF. Written as DNA, the CDR3 is TGCGCCAGCAGCCATTCGGCCGAGGGGACCTGGAATGAAAAACTGTTTTTT.

This clonotype was observed many times. The chain combines TRBV5-1 with TRBJ2-3, with D possibly TRBD2 on 5 matching bases. The germline V gene encodes CDR1 SGHRS and CDR2 YFSETQ. CDR3 length: 12 amino acids. V was clipped by 5 bases and J by 5 bases, with 9 bases between them. The CDR3 DNA is TGCGCCAGCAGGGTTGAGGGAGATACGCAGTATTTT. Amino acids: CASRVEGDTQYF.

This clonotype was seen at least ten times. The chain has TRBV9 and TRBJ2-1, with D tentatively TRBD2 (5 bases). Germline V gives CDR1 SGDLS, CDR2 YYNGEE. This CDR3 has 14 amino acids. Trimming removed 3 bases at V and 4 bases at J, with 11 bases between. CDR3 sequence (DNA): TGTGCCAGCAGCGCCCGGAGCGGATACAATGAGCAGTTCTTC. Amino acid sequence: CASSARSGYNEQFF.

This clonotype was counted only a few times. V is TRBV20-1 and J is TRBJ2-3, with unresolved D. This CDR3 is built from 12 residues. Germline V gene lookup returns CDR1 DFQATT and CDR2 SNEGSKA (reference sequence). Trimming pared 4 bases from V and 4 bases from J, leaving 9 bases between. The CDR3 DNA follows: TGCAGTGCTATAGACATCCCAGATACGCAGTATTTT. It specifies CSAIDIPDTQYF.

This clonotype occurred a few times. This rearrangement joins TRBV6-6 to TRBJ1-5; D might be TRBD1 (5 bases). From germline, CDR1 is MNHNY and CDR2 SVGAGI (reference sequence). V lost 0 bases to trimming and J lost 4 bases, with 13 bases between them. The CDR3 is 16 residues long. This CDR3 reads CASSYSPPGGNQPQHF. The CDR3 DNA reads TGTGCCAGCAGTTACTCGCCCCCGGGGGGTAATCAGCCCCAGCATTTT.

V and J are TRBV12-3 or TRBV12-4 and TRBJ2-7; D unresolved. The CDR3 totals 12 residues. V dropped 4 bases and J dropped 3 bases, with 7 bases sitting between them. The CDR3: CASSYSVYEQYV. The CDR3 region has the DNA TGTGCCAGCAGTTACAGCGTCTACGAGCAGTACGTC.

This clonotype has at least ten counts. The CDR3 here is CSAVPGQGSDTQYF. The CDR3 nucleotides read TGCAGTGCCGTCCCGGGACAGGGTTCGGATACGCAGTATTTT. The chain combines TRBV20-1 with TRBJ2-3, with 9 bases lining up with TRBD1. V trimming: 6 bases; J trimming: 6 bases; junction bases outside the gene matches: 10. The CDR3 sequence is 14 residues long. The germline V gene encodes CDR1 DFQATT and CDR2 SNEGSKA (reference sequence).

This clonotype was counted only a few times. The rearrangement joins TRBV27 to TRBJ2-5, with D tentatively TRBD1 or TRBD2 (6 bases each). Germline V gene data show CDR1 as MNHEY and CDR2 as SMNVEV (reference sequence). Trimming took off 5 bases at V and 5 bases at J, with 12 bases between the two ends. The CDR3 runs 13 residues. The CDR3 region has the DNA TGTGCCAGCAGTCACGGGGGCTGGGAGACCCAGTACTTC. This encodes CASSHGGWETQYF.

This clonotype has at least ten counts. This chain links TRBV29-1 with TRBJ2-5; D is perhaps TRBD2 (7 bases). This CDR3 has 14 residues. Per germline, CDR1 SQVTM and CDR2 ANQGSEA. Trimming took off 5 bases at V and 1 base at J, with 14 bases between the two ends. The CDR3 DNA follows: TGCAGCGTTAAGGGGGGGGGAATCCAAGAGACCCAGTACTTC. Translation: CSVKGGGIQETQYF.

In the case of this clonotype: One end of the junction fails to match germline, which may point to a read error. The J gene is TRBJ2-1, the V gene TRBV15; unclear D gene. The length of the CDR3 is 17 residues. From germline, CDR1 is LNHNV and CDR2 YYDKDF (reference sequence). The CDR3 protein is CASSRDTRWASYNEQFF. In DNA form, the CDR3 reads TGTGCCTCCAGCAGAGACACTCGGTGGGCCTCCTACAATGAGCAGTTCTTC.

This chain links TRBV6-5 with TRBJ1-6, with D tentatively TRBD1 (6 bases). Germline V gene sequence: CDR1 MNHEY, CDR2 SVGAGI. Between the trimmed V and J ends, which lost 6 bases and 8 bases, there was a span of 17 bases. The CDR3 loop spans 15 amino acids. The CDR3 sequence: CASSLRGLSDSPLHF. CDR3 coding DNA: TGTGCCAGCAGCCTCAGGGGTCTTTCGGATTCACCCCTCCACTTT.

This clonotype appeared many times. The CDR3 DNA reads TGTGCCAGCAGTTTGGGGACTAACTATGGCTACACCTTC. This codes for CASSLGTNYGYTF. The V call is TRBV12-3 or TRBV12-4, the J call TRBJ1-2; D ambiguous. V gave up 3 bases and J gave up 0 bases, with 5 bases separating them. This CDR3 region has 13 residues.